The T cell receptor beta chain described here comes from a study of blood T cells in healthy people across ages. Looked up from germline, CDR1 is LNHNV and CDR2 is YYDKDF (reference sequence). Trimming at V came to 0 bases and at J to 5 bases, leaving 7 bases not matched to a gene. CDR3 length: 16 amino acids. PCR was performed a second time for roughly 7 to 12 cycles using a sample-barcoded 5' primer and a J-beta primer mix. TCRdb re-analysed the 5' RACE reads in MiXCR, keeping a single row per CDR3 protein. The repertoire holds roughly 1,500,000 distinct CDR3 sequences, with about 43% as singletons.

Sequenced material: blood. This TCR was recovered from a woman in her late teens or twenties in good health. The rearrangement joins TRBV15 to TRBJ2-7; 10 positions match TRBD2. The CDR3 DNA reads as TGTGCCACCAGCAGAGATTCGGCTAGCGGGGGCCACGAGCAGTACTTC. It codes for CATSRDSASGGHEQYF.